This TCR beta chain was sequenced for a study of neurological immune-mediated disorders. The authors made cDNA by 5'RACE with 10-nucleotide random UMIs. Each CDR3 protein gets one entry after TCRdb re-called the 5' RACE reads with MiXCR. The sample comprises 70,000 to 95,000 distinct CDR3 sequences, 13% of which are singletons, and around 5% rests with the top ten. This clonotype was detected many times. Time point defined: longitudinal time-point 2. 2 million unsorted PBMCs were stored in RNAlater at -80 °C before RNA extraction. The CDR3 is 14 residues long. The V and J ends lost 3 bases and 7 bases, in that order; junction bases with no gene match: 4. Germline loops: CDR1 MNHEY, CDR2 SMNVEV (reference sequence).

What was sequenced was PBMCs. The chain is built from TRBV27 and TRBJ2-7; 12 bases match TRBD1. The receptor was isolated from a female donor with HTLV-1-associated myelopathy (HAM/TSP). The CDR3 here is CASSFGTGGGEQYF. In DNA, the CDR3 is TGTGCCAGCAGTTTCGGGACAGGGGGCGGGGAGCAGTACTTC.